A selection of T cell receptor beta chains follows, all from one sample in a study of cytomegalovirus exposure and HLA in healthy donors. The assay was immunoSEQ multiplex PCR, and TCRdb's table has in-frame clones only and misses some. The repertoire holds some 140,000 clones, 73% seen once, with about 1.2% in the top ten. The sample consisted of PBMCs. The receptor source for this set is a woman aged 35 to 49 in good health and CMV-seronegative. Each CDR3 is given with its conserved first and last residue.

cdr3_aa j_call v_call
CASSQDYPASYGYTF TRBJ1-2 TRBV4-1
CASSYLLTGASYEQYF TRBJ2-7 TRBV4-1
CASSSSREYTEAFF TRBJ1-1 TRBV6-5
CASGAVWAEAFF TRBJ1-1 TRBV6-5
CASRFDRADTGELFF TRBJ2-2 TRBV6-6
CASSQYNEQFF TRBJ2-1 TRBV5-6
CASSLKGAQGNTIYF TRBJ1-3 TRBV27
CASSVGRANYGYTF TRBJ1-2 TRBV9
CASSLFRRGGPETQYF TRBJ2-5 TRBV28
CASRAQGVDRGGVHTQYF TRBJ2-3 TRBV2
CASRGAGVDYEQYF TRBJ2-7 TRBV5-1
CASRKTASNQPQHF TRBJ1-5 TRBV28
CASSPPSVRHYTF TRBJ1-2 TRBV18
CASSVGGADTEAFF TRBJ1-1 TRBV25-1
CASSFPGTEVTGELFF TRBJ2-2 TRBV9
CASSVGKGDQNIQYF TRBJ2-4 TRBV9
CASSFPGQTISTDTQYF TRBJ2-3 TRBV5-4
CASSTRRTGVAIQYF TRBJ2-4 TRBV2
CAISESRSGQTEAFF TRBJ1-1 TRBV10-3
CASSLFQGHYEQYF TRBJ2-7 TRBV5-1
CASSLAPGQGGNTIYF TRBJ1-3 TRBV5-1
CASSAPSGGFVTNEKLFF TRBJ1-4 TRBV7-8
CASKGLKGYNSPLHF TRBJ1-6 TRBV28
CASSQQGPFVTEAFF TRBJ1-1 TRBV5-1
CASSLVPGLAFEQYF TRBJ2-7 TRBV11-2
CASSYSSGTVDEQFF TRBJ2-1 TRBV4-3
CASSGTANNSPLHF TRBJ1-6 TRBV9
CASGGQGMTEAFF TRBJ1-1 TRBV10-3
CASSLEFTGEQPQHF TRBJ1-5 TRBV11-3
CASRYKQGPSGGYTF TRBJ1-2 TRBV5-1
CASSEGTSGGRTDTQYF TRBJ2-3 TRBV5-1
CASLHGGTQYF TRBJ2-5 TRBV27
CASSIGGWAGDTEAFF TRBJ1-1 TRBV19
CASSQEFQLGGGRAFF TRBJ1-1 TRBV4-2
CASSEDGQGYGYTF TRBJ1-2 TRBV5-1
CASSLVAGANVLTF TRBJ2-6 TRBV7-9
CASSQDQGVWETGGYTF TRBJ1-2 TRBV4-3
CASKRDGQDQPQHF TRBJ1-5 TRBV10-3
CASRPAHGLFF TRBJ2-2 TRBV5-8
CASSLEAGNNEQFF TRBJ2-1 TRBV5-5
CATLSKDYRGSRDTEAFF TRBJ1-1 TRBV15
CVSSRGQTNEKLFF TRBJ1-4 TRBV27
CASSDYNTGVGYTF TRBJ1-2 TRBV2
CASSKPTNEKLFF TRBJ1-4 TRBV5-5
CASSPHGRKGSYQETQYF TRBJ2-5 TRBV7-3
CASSLYRGDTDTQYF TRBJ2-3 TRBV7-9
CASSLATGFRTEAFF TRBJ1-1 TRBV5-8
CASSLDRRTEAFF TRBJ1-1 TRBV11-3
CSGRDGSLQETQYF TRBJ2-5 TRBV29-1
CASSTQGASGNIQYF TRBJ2-4 TRBV6-6
CASTSTEEGNYGYTF TRBJ1-2 TRBV6-1
CASSLGGGHADTQYF TRBJ2-3 TRBV5-4
CASSLRGSGQETQYF TRBJ2-5 TRBV7-2
CASRLATGVNQPQHF TRBJ1-5 TRBV6-6
CASSAEDSYNEQFF TRBJ2-1 TRBV11-2